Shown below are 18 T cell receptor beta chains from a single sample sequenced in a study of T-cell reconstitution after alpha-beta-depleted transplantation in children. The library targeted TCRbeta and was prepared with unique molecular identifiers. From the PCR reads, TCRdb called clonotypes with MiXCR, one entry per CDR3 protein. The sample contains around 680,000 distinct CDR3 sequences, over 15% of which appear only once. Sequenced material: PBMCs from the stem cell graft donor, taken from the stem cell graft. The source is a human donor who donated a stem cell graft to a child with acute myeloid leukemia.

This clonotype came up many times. CDR3 loop: CASSSDRVNQPQHF. The CDR3 nucleotides read TGTGCCAGCAGCTCGGACAGGGTGAATCAGCCCCAGCATTTT. V is TRBV7-2 and J is TRBJ1-5, with TRBD1 matching over 8 bases. Trimming took 4 bases from V and 4 from J; bases not matched to a gene: 3. The germline V gene encodes CDR1 SGHTA and CDR2 FQGNSA. The CDR3 contains 14 residues.

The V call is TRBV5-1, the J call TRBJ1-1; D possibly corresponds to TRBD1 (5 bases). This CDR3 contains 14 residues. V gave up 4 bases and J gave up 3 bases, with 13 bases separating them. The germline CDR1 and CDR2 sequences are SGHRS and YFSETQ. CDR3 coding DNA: TGCGCCAGCAGCAGGGGCGGAGGGTACACTGAAGCTTTCTTT. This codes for CASSRGGGYTEAFF.

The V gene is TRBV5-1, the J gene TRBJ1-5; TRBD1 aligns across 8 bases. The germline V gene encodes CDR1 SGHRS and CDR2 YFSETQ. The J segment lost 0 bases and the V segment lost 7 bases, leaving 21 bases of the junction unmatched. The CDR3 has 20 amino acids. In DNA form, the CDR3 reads TGCGCCAGCCTTCCCTATACTCAGGGGGCTGACACTTATAGCAATCAGCCCCAGCATTTT. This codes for CASLPYTQGADTYSNQPQHF.

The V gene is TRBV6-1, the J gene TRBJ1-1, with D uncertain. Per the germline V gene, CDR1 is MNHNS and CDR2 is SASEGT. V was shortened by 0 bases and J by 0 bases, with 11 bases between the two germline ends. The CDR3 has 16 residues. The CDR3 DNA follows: TGTGCCAGCAGTGAAGCGCGTCACAGCATGAACACTGAAGCTTTCTTT. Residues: CASSEARHSMNTEAFF.

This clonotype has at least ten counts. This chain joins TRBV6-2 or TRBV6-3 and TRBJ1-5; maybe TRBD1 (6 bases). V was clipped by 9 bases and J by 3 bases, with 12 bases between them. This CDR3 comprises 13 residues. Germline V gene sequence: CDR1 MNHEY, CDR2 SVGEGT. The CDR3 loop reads CASSRDTNQPQHF. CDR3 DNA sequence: TGTGCCAGTTCTAGGGACACCAATCAGCCCCAGCATTTT.

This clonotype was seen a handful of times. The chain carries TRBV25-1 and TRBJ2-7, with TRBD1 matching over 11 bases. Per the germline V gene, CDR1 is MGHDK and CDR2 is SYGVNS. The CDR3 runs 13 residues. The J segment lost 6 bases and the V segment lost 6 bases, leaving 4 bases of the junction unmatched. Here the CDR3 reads CASRGQGAGEQYF. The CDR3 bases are TGTGCCAGCAGAGGACAGGGGGCGGGCGAGCAGTACTTC.

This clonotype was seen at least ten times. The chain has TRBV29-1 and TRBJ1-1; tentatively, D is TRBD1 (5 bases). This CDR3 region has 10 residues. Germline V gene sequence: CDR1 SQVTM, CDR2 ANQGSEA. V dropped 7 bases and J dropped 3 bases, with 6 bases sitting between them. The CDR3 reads CSGGDTEAFF. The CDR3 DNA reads TGCAGCGGGGGGGACACTGAAGCTTTCTTT. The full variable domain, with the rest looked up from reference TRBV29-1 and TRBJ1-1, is SAVISQKPSRDICQRGTSLTIQCQVDSQVTMMFWYRQQPGQSLTLIATANQGSEATYESGFVIDKFPISRPNLTFSTLTVSNMSPEDSSIYLCSGGDTEAFFGQGTRLTVV.

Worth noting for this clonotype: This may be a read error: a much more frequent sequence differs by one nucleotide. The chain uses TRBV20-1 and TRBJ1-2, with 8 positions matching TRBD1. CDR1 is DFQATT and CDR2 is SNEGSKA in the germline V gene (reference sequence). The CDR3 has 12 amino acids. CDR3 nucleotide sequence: TGCAGTGCTAACCAGGGGGCGAATGGCTGCACCTTC. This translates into CSANQGANGCTF.

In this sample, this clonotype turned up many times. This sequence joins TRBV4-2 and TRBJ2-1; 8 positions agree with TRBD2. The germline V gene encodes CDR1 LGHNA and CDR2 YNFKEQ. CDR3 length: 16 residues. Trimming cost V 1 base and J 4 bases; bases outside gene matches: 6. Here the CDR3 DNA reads TGTGCCAGCAGCCAAGGGGCGGGGGGTCTTTACAATGAGCAGTTCTTC. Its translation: CASSQGAGGLYNEQFF.

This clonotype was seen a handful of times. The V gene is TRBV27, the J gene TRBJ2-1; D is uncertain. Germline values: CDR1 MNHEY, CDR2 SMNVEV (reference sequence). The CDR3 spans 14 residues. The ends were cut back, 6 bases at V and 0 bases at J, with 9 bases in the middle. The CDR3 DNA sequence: TGTGCCAGCAGCCCCGGTTACTCCTACAATGAGCAGTTCTTC. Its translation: CASSPGYSYNEQFF.

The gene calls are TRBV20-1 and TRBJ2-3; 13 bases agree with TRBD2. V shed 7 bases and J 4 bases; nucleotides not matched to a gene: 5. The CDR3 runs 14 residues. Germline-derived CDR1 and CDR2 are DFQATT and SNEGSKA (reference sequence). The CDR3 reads CSGTSGGGPDTQYF. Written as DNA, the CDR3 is TGCAGTGGTACTAGCGGGGGGGGGCCAGATACGCAGTATTTT.

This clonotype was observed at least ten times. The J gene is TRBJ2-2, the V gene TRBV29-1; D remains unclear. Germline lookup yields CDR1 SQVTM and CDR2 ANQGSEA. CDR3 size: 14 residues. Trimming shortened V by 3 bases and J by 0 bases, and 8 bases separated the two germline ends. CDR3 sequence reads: CSVDDGANTGELFF. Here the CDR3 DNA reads TGCAGCGTTGACGACGGCGCGAACACCGGGGAGCTGTTTTTT.

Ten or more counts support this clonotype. CDR3 region: CSARESQGYEQYF. CDR3 nucleotide sequence: TGCAGTGCTAGAGAGTCACAGGGGTACGAGCAGTACTTC. This chain uses TRBV20-1 with TRBJ2-7; 7 bases are shared with TRBD1. Losses at the gene ends were 0 bases for V and 4 bases for J; bases not matched to a gene: 3. CDR3 length: 13 residues. Germline V gene sequence: CDR1 DFQATT, CDR2 SNEGSKA (reference sequence).

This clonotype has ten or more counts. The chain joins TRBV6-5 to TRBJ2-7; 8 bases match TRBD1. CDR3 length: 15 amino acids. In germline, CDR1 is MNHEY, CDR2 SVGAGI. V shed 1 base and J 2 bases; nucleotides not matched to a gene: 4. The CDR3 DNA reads TGTGCCAGCAGTTACTATCGGGACAGGCCCTACGAGCAGTACTTC. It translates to CASSYYRDRPYEQYF.

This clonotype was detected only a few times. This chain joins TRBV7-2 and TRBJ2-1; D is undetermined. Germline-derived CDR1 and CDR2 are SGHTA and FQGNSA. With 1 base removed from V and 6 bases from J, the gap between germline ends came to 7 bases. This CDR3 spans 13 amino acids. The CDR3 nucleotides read TGTGCCAGCAGCTTAGTGTTTGTCAATGAGCAGTTCTTC. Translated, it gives CASSLVFVNEQFF.

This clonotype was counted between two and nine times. CDR3 coding DNA: TGTGCCAGCAGCTTCTCCGGGACAGGGGAAGAAGGCTACACCTTC. It codes for CASSFSGTGEEGYTF. This chain uses TRBV27 with TRBJ1-2, with 10 bases identical to TRBD1. This CDR3 has 15 residues. J gave up 8 bases and V 6 bases, and 12 bases lay outside the gene matches. Germline V gives CDR1 MNHEY, CDR2 SMNVEV (reference sequence).

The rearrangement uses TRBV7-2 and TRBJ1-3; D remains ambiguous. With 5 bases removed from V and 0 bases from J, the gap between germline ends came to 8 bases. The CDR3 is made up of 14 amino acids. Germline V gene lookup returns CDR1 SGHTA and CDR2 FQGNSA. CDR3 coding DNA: TGTGCCAGCAGCCCTGACGTCTCTGGAAACACCATATATTTT. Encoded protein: CASSPDVSGNTIYF.

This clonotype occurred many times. The CDR3 DNA sequence: TGTGCCAGCAGCTTAGTGAGGGCCGGGGAGCTGTTTTTT. Protein sequence: CASSLVRAGELFF. This chain joins TRBV7-6 and TRBJ2-2, with TRBD2 as a possible D gene (5 bases). V was shortened by 1 base and J by 6 bases, with 6 bases between the two germline ends. The CDR3 is 13 amino acids. The germline gives CDR1 SGHVS, CDR2 FNYEAQ.